One T cell receptor (beta chain) is described in this entry. Its antigen is currently unknown. HTBI primers from iRepertoire and Arm-PCR of CDR3 regions yielded the TCR beta libraries. TCRdb reprocessed the multiplex PCR reads via MiXCR and lists one record per CDR3 protein. The sample records 500,000 to 700,000 distinct CDR3 sequences, roughly 30% being singletons. Deletions cut 4 bases from V and 4 bases from J, with 20 bases between. The CDR3 runs to 15 residues. The germline gives CDR1 SQVTM, CDR2 ANQGSEA. Documented time point: persistent/refractory GD, antithyroid drugs over 5 years with positive TRAb. PBMC-derived RNA was used for the TCR library. An endocrinology department located in Xi'an, China, was where the patients came from. The data stem from a study of regulatory T cells in long-lasting Graves disease. Whole-study findings and limits: Reduced TCR diversity was observed in persistent Graves' patients versus newly diagnosed patients. Gene preferences differed: TRBV28, TRBJ1-2, TRBJ2-5 in persistent cases.

The chain has TRBV29-1 and TRBJ2-7, with D possibly TRBD2 on 5 matching bases. This receptor was identified in a female donor with Graves disease. This specimen was peripheral blood mononuclear cells (PBMCs), taken when the disease was refractory, from a patient treated with antithyroid drugs. CDR3 DNA: TGCAGCGTTGGACTTGGTCGAGGGTATCCGTACGAGCAGTACTTC. Amino acid sequence: CSVGLGRGYPYEQYF.